This T cell receptor beta chain was sequenced during a study of T-cell reconstitution after alpha-beta-depleted transplantation in children. Study findings and constraints: Roughly two months post-transplant, alpha-beta T cells reportedly originated from several hundred graft clones that had expanded. At day 60, the high TCRbeta diversity found in some patients originated from recipient T cells and thymic progenitors that had survived. A year had passed since transplant, and T-cell counts and diversity by then came mostly from newly produced T cells.

This clonotype has only a few counts. Its antigen is unidentified. As it was prepared, the TCRbeta library received unique molecular identifiers. TCRdb processed the PCR reads anew with MiXCR; each CDR3 protein has one entry. Counted here are approximately 490,000 distinct CDR3 sequences, approximately 10% occurring once; the ten biggest clones make up roughly 2%. Germline lookup yields CDR1 DFQATT and CDR2 SNEGSKA (reference sequence). Unmatched junction bases numbered 9, after V lost 5 bases and J lost 6 bases. The CDR3 consists of 13 residues. This chain joins TRBV20-1 and TRBJ2-7, with 8 nucleotides matching TRBD2. The clonotype comes from a child under 10 years old with inherited bone marrow failure, due to receive a stem cell transplant. Sequences were derived from PBMCs, sampled before TCRalphabeta/CD19-depleted stem cell transplant. CDR3 coding DNA: TGCAGTGCTCCCGGAAGCGGGAGAGGCGAGCAGTACTTC. Amino acid sequence: CSAPGSGRGEQYF.